This T cell receptor beta chain was sequenced for a study of CD8 T cells in ankylosing spondylitis. Overall study results and limits: Earlier reports found some motif variants in synovial fluid and blood in reactive arthritis. Clones linked to disease, bearing a CD8+ phenotype, were relatively rare in peripheral blood. Significant enrichment of disease-linked clones was reportedly seen in matched ankylosing spondylitis synovial fluid. Typical of ankylosing spondylitis blood, it appeared, was a TCR beta motif of under 10 highly homologous variants.

Points on this clonotype: Antigen: not known.

Trimming removed 5 bases from V and 4 bases from J; junction bases left unmatched: 3. The CDR3 totals 13 residues. Germline lookup yields CDR1 DFQATT and CDR2 SNEGSKA (reference sequence). Libraries for TCR beta were made by quantitative 5'-RACE with molecular barcodes. One entry per CDR3 protein results from TCRdb running MiXCR on the 5' RACE reads. The sample yields roughly 400,000 distinct CDR3 sequences, approximately 20% seen once. The chain carries TRBV20-1 and TRBJ2-1; the match to TRBD1 covers 9 bases. This clonotype was obtained from a male donor with ankylosing spondylitis. Sequenced sample: blood, either unsorted or a sorted T cell fraction (not recorded which). CDR3 bases: TGCAGTGCTCGGGACAGGGCTTACAATGAGCAGTTCTTC. This encodes CSARDRAYNEQFF.